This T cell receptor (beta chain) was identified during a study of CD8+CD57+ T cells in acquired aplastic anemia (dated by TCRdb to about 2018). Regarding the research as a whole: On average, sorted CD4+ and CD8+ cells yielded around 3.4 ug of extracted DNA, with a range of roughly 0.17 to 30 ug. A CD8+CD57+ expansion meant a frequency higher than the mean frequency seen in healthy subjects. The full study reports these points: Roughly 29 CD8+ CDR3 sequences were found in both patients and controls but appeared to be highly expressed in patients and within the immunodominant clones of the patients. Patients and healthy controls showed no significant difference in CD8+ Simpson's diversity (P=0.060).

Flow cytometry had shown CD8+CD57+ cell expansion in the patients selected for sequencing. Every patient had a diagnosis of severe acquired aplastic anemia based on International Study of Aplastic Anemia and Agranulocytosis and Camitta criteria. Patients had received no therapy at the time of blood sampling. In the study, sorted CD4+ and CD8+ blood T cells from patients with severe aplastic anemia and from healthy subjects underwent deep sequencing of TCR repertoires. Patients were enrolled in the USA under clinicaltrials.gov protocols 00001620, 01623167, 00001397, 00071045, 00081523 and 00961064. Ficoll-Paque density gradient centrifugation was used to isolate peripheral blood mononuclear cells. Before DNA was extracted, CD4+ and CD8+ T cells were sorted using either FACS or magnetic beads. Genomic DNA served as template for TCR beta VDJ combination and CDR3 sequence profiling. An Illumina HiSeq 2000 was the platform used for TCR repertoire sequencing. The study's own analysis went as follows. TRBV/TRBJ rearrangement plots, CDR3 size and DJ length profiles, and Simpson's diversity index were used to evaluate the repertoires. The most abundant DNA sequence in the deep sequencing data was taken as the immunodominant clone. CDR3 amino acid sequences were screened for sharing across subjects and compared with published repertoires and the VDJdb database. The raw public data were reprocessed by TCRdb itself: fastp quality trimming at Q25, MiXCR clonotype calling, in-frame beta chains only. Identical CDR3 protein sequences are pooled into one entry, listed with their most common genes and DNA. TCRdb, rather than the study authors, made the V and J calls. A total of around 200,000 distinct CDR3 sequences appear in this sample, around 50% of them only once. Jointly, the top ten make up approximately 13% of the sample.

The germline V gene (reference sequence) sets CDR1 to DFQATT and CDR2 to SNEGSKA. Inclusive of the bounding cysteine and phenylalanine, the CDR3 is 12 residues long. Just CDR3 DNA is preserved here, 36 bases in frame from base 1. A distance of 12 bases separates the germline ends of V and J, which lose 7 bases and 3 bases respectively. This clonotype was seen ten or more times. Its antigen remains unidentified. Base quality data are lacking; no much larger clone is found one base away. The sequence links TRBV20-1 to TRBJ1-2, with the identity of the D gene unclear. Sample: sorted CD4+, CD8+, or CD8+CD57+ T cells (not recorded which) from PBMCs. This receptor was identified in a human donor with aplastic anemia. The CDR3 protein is CSVRHGDYGYTF. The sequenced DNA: TGCAGTGTTAGGCATGGGGACTATGGCTACACCTTC.